Listed below are T cell receptor beta chains from one sample, sequenced in a study of T-cell reconstitution after alpha-beta-depleted transplantation in children. Via MiXCR, TCRdb re-called the PCR reads, giving one row per CDR3 protein. The data hold fewer than 700,000 distinct CDR3 sequences, with approximately 12% observed a single time. Sequenced here: PBMCs, mostly from graft donor cells, sampled 360 days after TCRalphabeta/CD19-depleted stem cell transplant. Source of these receptors: a male patient between 5 and 17 years old who had a stem cell transplant for acute myeloid leukemia, so the T cells may come from the graft donor. Each CDR3 is given with its conserved first and last residue. D genes are given only for firm matches. The size of a clone is reported for some rows only, either as once, few or many, or as a class for expanded clones.

>few|-|TRBJ2-1|TRBV28
CASSLLAPNEQFF
>many|TRBD2|TRBJ2-1|TRBV7-8
CASSLSGRAFSEQFF
>-|TRBD1|TRBJ2-7|TRBV18
CASARQGDYEQYF
>few|-|TRBJ1-2|TRBV7-9
CASSLNQPSYGYTF
>many|TRBD2|TRBJ2-1|TRBV28
CASSRLTSGSRNEQFF
>few|-|TRBJ2-7|TRBV28
CASSFSGRDHEQYF
>few|-|TRBJ2-7|TRBV28
CASGLPDSLTSYEQYF
>-|TRBD1|TRBJ1-5|TRBV20-1
CSARVDRDLQPQHF
>few|-|TRBJ2-4|TRBV20-1
CSVSGHQYF
>few|TRBD2|TRBJ2-1|TRBV7-6
CASSLARGLHYNEQFF
>-|TRBD2|TRBJ2-7|TRBV18
CASSPGLVSAEQYF
>few|TRBD1|TRBJ1-1|TRBV6-2/TRBV6-3
CASRPDRVITEAFF
>few|TRBD2|TRBJ2-2|TRBV20-1
CSARGTSGFTGELFF
>-|-|TRBJ2-2|TRBV29-1
CSVAGTANTGELFF
>few|TRBD2|TRBJ2-3|TRBV7-3
CASSPLAGATDTQYF
>-|-|TRBJ1-4|TRBV6-5
CASSYQRLGPNEKLFF
>many|TRBD2|TRBJ2-3|TRBV28
CASSLFPSGTLLSLADTQYF
>-|TRBD1|TRBJ2-5|TRBV7-9
CASSPPDRRVSETQYF
>few|-|TRBJ2-1|TRBV10-3
CAISDLLTAPYNEQFF
>-|TRBD2|TRBJ2-5|TRBV7-2
CASSLGPPPGGTQYF
>-|-|TRBJ2-1|TRBV7-9
CASSLFWDEQFF
>-|-|TRBJ2-2|TRBV20-1
CSARTGSWDTGELFF
>many|TRBD1|TRBJ2-7|TRBV12-3/TRBV12-4
CASSLAGQGRYEQYF
>-|-|TRBJ2-1|TRBV7-9
CASSSQGSNEQFF
>many|-|TRBJ1-1|TRBV20-1
CSAPLGRVETEAFF
>-|-|TRBJ1-1|TRBV5-1
CASSPSVRNTEAFF
>-|-|TRBJ2-1|TRBV9
CASSVGPNGMRNEQFF
>few|-|TRBJ1-2|TRBV27
CASSLTAANYGYTF
>-|-|TRBJ2-7|TRBV7-2
CASRGGGTLLGEQYF
>few|TRBD2|TRBJ2-1|TRBV11-2
CASSLGTSWDNEQFF
>-|-|TRBJ2-2|TRBV9
CASSAPVSTSKTGELFF